One sample yielded the 3 T cell receptor beta chains listed below, sequenced in a study of cytomegalovirus exposure and HLA in healthy donors (dated by TCRdb to 2016 to 2017). The library was made by the immunoSEQ multiplex PCR assay. In TCRdb, the immuneACCESS table is reduced to in-frame sequences with V and J assigned. These tables do not hold every clone; where another copy was compared, an unresolved V gene accounts for under half, and the others remain unexplained. A total of approximately 170,000 clones appear in this sample, approximately 86% of them only once. The ten largest clones add up to around 2.4% of the sample. The specimen was PBMCs. The receptors here all came from a man aged 30-40 years in good health and CMV-seropositive.

This clone was seen only once. This sequence joins TRBV13 and TRBJ2-1; D might be TRBD2 (5 bases). In germline, CDR1 is PRHDT, CDR2 FYEKMQ (reference sequence). V lost 5 bases and J 1 base, leaving 18 bases between the germline ends. This CDR3 contains 17 residues. The CDR3: CASSPSSSRGSYNEQFF. The CDR3 bases are TGTGCCAGCAGCCCCTCGTCCTCACGAGGGTCCTACAATGAGCAGTTCTTC.

The gene calls are TRBV19 and TRBJ2-7; 11 bases match TRBD2. The ends lost 6 bases at V and 2 bases at J; junction bases unmatched: 3. Germline V gene lookup returns CDR1 LNHDA and CDR2 SQIVND (reference sequence). The CDR3 has 14 residues. CDR3 nucleotide sequence: TGTGCCAGTAGCAGACTAGCGGGGACCTACGAGCAGTACTTC. It codes for CASSRLAGTYEQYF.

V is TRBV27 and J is TRBJ1-5; 10 bases match TRBD1. CDR1 is MNHEY, CDR2 SMNVEV, per germline (reference sequence). Germline trimming cut 5 bases from V and 7 bases from J; bases unmatched to any gene: 2. CDR3 size: 13 residues. Here the CDR3 reads CASSGQGDQPQHF. The CDR3 DNA sequence: TGTGCCAGCAGTGGACAGGGGGACCAGCCCCAGCATTTT.